Listed below are T cell receptor beta chains from one sample, sequenced in a study of PD-1 blockade in classical Hodgkin lymphoma. The repertoire was sequenced with immunoSEQ multiplex PCR; TCRdb's copy has only in-frame clones and lacks some. In the table there are 15,000 to 20,000 clones, around 79% of which are singletons. The material was CD4+ T cells from blood, obtained before the fourth cycle of nivolumab. The source of these receptors is a human donor with classical Hodgkin lymphoma. The CDR3 runs from the conserved cysteine through the conserved F or W. The order of the fields is V gene, J gene, D gene, clone size, CDR3 DNA, CDR3 protein. A D gene is named only where the DNA matches it firmly. Size is stated for part of the rows, as once, few or many counts, or as a class when the clone is expanded.

>TRBV6-5|TRBJ1-2|.|.
TGTGCCAGCAGGCCCCAGGGATCTGCCTACTATGGCTACACCTTC
CASRPQGSAYYGYTF
>TRBV30|TRBJ1-2|TRBD1|once
TGTGCCTGGAGTGCACGGACAGGGGGCGGCTACACCTTC
CAWSARTGGGYTF
>TRBV19|TRBJ2-1|TRBD2|.
TGTGCCAGTAGTATAGGGGGAACTGGCGGGGGCTACAATGAGCAGTTCTTC
CASSIGGTGGGYNEQFF
>TRBV10-2|TRBJ2-5|TRBD2|.
TGCGCCAGCAGGCTAGCGGGGGAGACCCAGTACTTC
CASRLAGETQYF
>TRBV9|TRBJ1-3|.|.
TGTGCCAGCAGCGTGGGCTCCAACTCTGGAAACACCATATATTTT
CASSVGSNSGNTIYF
>TRBV7-8|TRBJ2-2|.|few
TGTGCCAGCAGCTTAGATTGGCCAGGGTCGACCGGGGAGCTGTTTTTT
CASSLDWPGSTGELFF
>TRBV5-4|TRBJ2-4|.|.
TGTGCCAGCAGCTCCGGAGCGGGACAGCTAGCCAAAAACATTCAGTACTTC
CASSSGAGQLAKNIQYF
>TRBV7-6|TRBJ2-5|.|.
TGTGCCAGCTCCAGGATTTTTGATGGGGAGACCCAGTACTTC
CASSRIFDGETQYF
>TRBV28|TRBJ1-4|TRBD1|.
TGTGCCAGCAGCAGGGGGCAGGTGCTGTTTTTT
CASSRGQVLFF
>TRBV11-2|TRBJ1-4|.|.
TGTGCCAGCAGCTTATCCTGGGGTGAAAAACTGTTTTTT
CASSLSWGEKLFF
>TRBV9|TRBJ1-2|.|.
TGTGCCAGCAGCGCAGGGGCTGGCTACACCTTC
CASSAGAGYTF
>TRBV27|TRBJ2-1|.|.
TGTGCCAGCAGTTTAGACGTGACGGCCTACAATGAGCAGTTCTTC
CASSLDVTAYNEQFF
>TRBV5-4|TRBJ1-1|.|.
TGTGCCAGCAGCCCGGAAGGACGGATTAAGAACACTGAAGCTTTCTTT
CASSPEGRIKNTEAFF
>TRBV25-1|TRBJ2-7|.|.
TGTGCCAGCAGTGACAGGCTCCCCTACGAGCAGTACTTC
CASSDRLPYEQYF
>TRBV6-5|TRBJ2-7|.|.
TGTGCCAGCAGTTCTCATGCTCGGACCTGGGAGCAGTACTTC
CASSSHARTWEQYF
>TRBV18|TRBJ2-7|TRBD1|.
TGTGCCAGCTCACCGTTGAGACGGGACAGGGGGTCGGAGCAGTACTTC
CASSPLRRDRGSEQYF
>TRBV6-6|TRBJ1-5|.|.
TGTGCCAGCAGTACCTCAGACGGAACCGAAGCCCAGCATTTT
CASSTSDGTEAQHF
>TRBV11-2|TRBJ2-2|.|.
TGTGCCAGCAGCCCTACCGCACTGAACACCGGGGAGCTGTTTTTT
CASSPTALNTGELFF
>TRBV10-2|TRBJ2-3|TRBD2|.
TGCGCCAGCAGGACCGGACTAGCGAACACAGATACGCAGTATTTT
CASRTGLANTDTQYF